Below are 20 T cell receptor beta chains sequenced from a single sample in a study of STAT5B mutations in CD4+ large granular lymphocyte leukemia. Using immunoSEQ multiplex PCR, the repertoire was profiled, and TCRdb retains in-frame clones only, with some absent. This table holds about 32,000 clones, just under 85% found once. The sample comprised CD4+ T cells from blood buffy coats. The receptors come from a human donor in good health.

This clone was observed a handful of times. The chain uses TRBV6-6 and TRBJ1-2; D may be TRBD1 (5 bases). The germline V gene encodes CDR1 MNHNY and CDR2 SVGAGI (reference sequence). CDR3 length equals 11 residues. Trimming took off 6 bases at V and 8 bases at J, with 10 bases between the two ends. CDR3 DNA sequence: TGTGCCAGCAGCCGGGGGTCGGGCTACACCTTC. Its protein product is CASSRGSGYTF.

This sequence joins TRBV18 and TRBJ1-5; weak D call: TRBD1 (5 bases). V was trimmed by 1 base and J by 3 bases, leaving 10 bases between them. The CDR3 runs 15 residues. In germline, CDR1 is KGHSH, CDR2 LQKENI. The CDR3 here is CASSPLAGVNQPQHF. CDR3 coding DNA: TGTGCCAGCTCACCACTTGCGGGGGTCAATCAGCCCCAGCATTTT.

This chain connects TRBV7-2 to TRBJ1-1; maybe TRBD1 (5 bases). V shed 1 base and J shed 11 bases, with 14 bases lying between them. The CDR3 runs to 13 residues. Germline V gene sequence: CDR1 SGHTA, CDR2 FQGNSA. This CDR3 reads CASSLVWGEGAFF. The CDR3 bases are TGTGCCAGCAGCTTAGTTTGGGGGGAGGGGGCTTTCTTT.

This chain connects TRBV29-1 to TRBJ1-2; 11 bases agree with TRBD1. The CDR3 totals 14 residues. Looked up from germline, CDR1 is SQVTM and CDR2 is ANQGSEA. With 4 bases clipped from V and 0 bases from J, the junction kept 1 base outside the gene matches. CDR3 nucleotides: TGCAGCGTTGGGGACAGGGGGTCTAACTATGGCTACACCTTC. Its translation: CSVGDRGSNYGYTF.

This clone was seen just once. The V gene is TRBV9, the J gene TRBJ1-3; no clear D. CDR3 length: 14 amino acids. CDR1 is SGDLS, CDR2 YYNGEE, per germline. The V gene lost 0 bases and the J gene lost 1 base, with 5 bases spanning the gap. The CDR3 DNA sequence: TGTGCCAGCAGCGTAGAGGGTTCTGGAAACACCATATATTTT. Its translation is CASSVEGSGNTIYF.

The CDR3: CASSFRTGQNAEAFF. CDR3 nucleotides: TGTGCCAGCAGTTTCCGGACAGGGCAAAACGCTGAAGCTTTCTTT. V gene TRBV5-5 combines with J gene TRBJ1-1; the match to TRBD1 covers 8 bases. The V gene's germline CDR1 is SGHKS and CDR2 YYEKEE (reference sequence). J lost 6 bases, V lost 5 bases, and 12 bases had no gene match. CDR3 length equals 15 residues.

The CDR3 DNA reads as TGCGCCAGCTCTGAACCGGGAACCTACGAGCAGTACTTC. Translating it yields CASSEPGTYEQYF. J is TRBJ2-7 and V is TRBV5-1; possibly TRBD2 for D (5 bases). Germline assignment: CDR1 SGHRS and CDR2 YFSETQ. The V end was cut by 7 bases, the J end by 2 bases, with 13 bases between. The CDR3 has 13 residues.

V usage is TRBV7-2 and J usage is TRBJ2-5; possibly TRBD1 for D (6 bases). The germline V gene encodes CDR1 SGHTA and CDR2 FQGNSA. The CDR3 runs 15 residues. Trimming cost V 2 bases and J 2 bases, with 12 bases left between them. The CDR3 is CASSLLRTDQETQYF. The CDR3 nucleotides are TGTGCCAGCAGCTTATTACGGACAGATCAAGAGACCCAGTACTTC.

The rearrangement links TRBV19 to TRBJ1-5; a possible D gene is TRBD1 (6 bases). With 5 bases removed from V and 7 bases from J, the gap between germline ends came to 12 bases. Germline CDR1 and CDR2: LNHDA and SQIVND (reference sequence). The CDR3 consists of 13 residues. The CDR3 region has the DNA TGTGCCAGTAGTCGGGGGAGGGGGCAGCCCCAGCATTTT. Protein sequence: CASSRGRGQPQHF.

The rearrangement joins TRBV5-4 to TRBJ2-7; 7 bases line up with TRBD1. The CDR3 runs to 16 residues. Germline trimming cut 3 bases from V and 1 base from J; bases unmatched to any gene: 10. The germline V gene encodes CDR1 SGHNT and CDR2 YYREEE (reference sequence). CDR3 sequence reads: CASSSPLRQGSYEQYF. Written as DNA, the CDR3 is TGTGCCAGCAGCTCCCCCCTACGACAGGGTTCCTACGAGCAGTACTTC.

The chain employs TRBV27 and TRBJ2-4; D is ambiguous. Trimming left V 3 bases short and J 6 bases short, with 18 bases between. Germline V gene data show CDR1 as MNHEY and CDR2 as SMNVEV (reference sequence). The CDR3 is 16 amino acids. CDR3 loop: CASSFRAKFPSNIQYF. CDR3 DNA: TGTGCCAGCAGTTTCCGGGCTAAGTTCCCCTCAAACATTCAGTACTTC.

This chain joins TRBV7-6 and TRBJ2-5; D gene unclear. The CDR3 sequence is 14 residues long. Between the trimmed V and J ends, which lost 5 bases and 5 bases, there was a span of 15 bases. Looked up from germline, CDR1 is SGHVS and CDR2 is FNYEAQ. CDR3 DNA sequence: TGTGCCAGCAGCCGTAGGGTGATTAGGGAGACCCAGTACTTC. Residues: CASSRRVIRETQYF.

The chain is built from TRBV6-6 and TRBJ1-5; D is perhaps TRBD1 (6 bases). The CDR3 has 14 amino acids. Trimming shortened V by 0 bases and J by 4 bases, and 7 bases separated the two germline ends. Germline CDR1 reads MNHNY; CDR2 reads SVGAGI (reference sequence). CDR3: CASSYSQGNQPQHF. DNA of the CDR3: TGTGCCAGCAGTTACTCCCAGGGGAATCAGCCCCAGCATTTT.

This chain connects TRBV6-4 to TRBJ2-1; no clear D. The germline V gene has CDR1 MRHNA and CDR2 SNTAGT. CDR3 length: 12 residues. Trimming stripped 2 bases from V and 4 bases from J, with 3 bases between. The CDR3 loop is CASSDKYNEQFF. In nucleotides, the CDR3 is TGTGCCAGCAGTGACAAATACAATGAGCAGTTCTTC.

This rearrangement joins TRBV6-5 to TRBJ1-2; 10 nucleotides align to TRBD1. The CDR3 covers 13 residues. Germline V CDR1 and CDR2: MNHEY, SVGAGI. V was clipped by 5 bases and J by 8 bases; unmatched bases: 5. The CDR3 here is CASSRQGAGGYTF. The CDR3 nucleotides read TGTGCCAGCAGTCGACAGGGGGCTGGAGGCTACACCTTC.

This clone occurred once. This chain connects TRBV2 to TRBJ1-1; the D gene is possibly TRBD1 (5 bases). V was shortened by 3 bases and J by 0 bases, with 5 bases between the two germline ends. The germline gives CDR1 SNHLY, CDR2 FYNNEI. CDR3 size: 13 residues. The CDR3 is CASSEGVNTEAFF. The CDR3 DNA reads TGTGCCAGCAGTGAGGGGGTGAACACTGAAGCTTTCTTT. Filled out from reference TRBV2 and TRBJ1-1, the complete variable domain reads EPEVTQTPSHQVTQMGQEVILRCVPISNHLYFYWYRQILGQKVEFLVSFYNNEISEKSEIFDDQFSVERPDGSNFTLKIRSTKLEDSAMYFCASSEGVNTEAFFGQGTRLTVV.

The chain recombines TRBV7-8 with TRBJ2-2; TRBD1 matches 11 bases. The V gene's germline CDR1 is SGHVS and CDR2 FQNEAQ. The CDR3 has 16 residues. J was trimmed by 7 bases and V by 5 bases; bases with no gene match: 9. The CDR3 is CASSDGTGGRVGELFF. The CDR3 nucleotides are TGTGCCAGCAGCGACGGGACAGGGGGACGGGTCGGGGAGCTGTTTTTT.

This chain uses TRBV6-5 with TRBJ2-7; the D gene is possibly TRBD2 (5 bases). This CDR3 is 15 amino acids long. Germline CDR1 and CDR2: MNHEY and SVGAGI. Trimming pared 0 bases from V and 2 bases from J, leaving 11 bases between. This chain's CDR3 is CASSYSSGVAYEQYF. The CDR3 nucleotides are TGTGCCAGCAGTTACTCGAGCGGCGTAGCCTACGAGCAGTACTTC.

The DNA of the CDR3 is TGTGCCAGCAGCTTAGTACCAGGGTTTGGCACTGAAGCTTTCTTT. Translation gives CASSLVPGFGTEAFF. The J gene is TRBJ1-1, the V gene TRBV7-9; TRBD1 might be the D (5 bases). V gave up 1 base and J gave up 4 bases, with 13 bases separating them. CDR1 and CDR2 from the germline V gene are SEHNR and FQNEAQ (reference sequence). The CDR3 is 15 amino acids.

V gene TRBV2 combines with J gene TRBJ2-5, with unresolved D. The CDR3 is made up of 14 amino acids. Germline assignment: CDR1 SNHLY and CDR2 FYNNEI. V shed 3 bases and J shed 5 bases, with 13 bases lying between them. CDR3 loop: CASSDLSSSETQYF. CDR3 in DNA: TGTGCCAGCAGTGACTTATCCAGCTCGGAGACCCAGTACTTC.